Listed below are T cell receptor beta chains from one sample, sequenced in a study of T cell changes during pregnancy in multiple sclerosis. Method: immunoSEQ multiplex PCR; TCRdb's copy keeps in-frame clones and lacks some. Of more than 55,000 clones listed, 88% were seen once; the top ten hold approximately 0.4%. The sample was CD4+ T cells from peripheral blood mononuclear cells, taken in the third trimester of pregnancy. The receptors come from a female donor with multiple sclerosis, enrolled in a pregnancy study. The CDR3 runs from the conserved cysteine through the conserved F or W. A D gene is named only where the DNA matches it firmly. Not every row has a clone size; where given, it reads once, few, many or a size class.

d_gene: TRBD1; v_gene: TRBV2; abundance: -; j_gene: TRBJ1-2; CDR3aa: CASSRRQGDGYTF; CDR3nt: TGTGCCAGCAGCCGCCGACAGGGGGACGGCTACACCTTC
d_gene: -; v_gene: TRBV25-1; abundance: -; j_gene: TRBJ2-7; CDR3aa: CASSNSQGGYEQYF; CDR3nt: TGTGCCAGCAGTAATTCACAGGGGGGGTACGAGCAGTACTTC
d_gene: TRBD1; v_gene: TRBV5-1; abundance: -; j_gene: TRBJ1-1; CDR3aa: CASSKDREGTEAFF; CDR3nt: TGCGCCAGCAGTAAGGACAGGGAGGGGACTGAAGCTTTCTTT
d_gene: TRBD2; v_gene: TRBV6-6; abundance: -; j_gene: TRBJ2-2; CDR3aa: CASRSGVYGELFF; CDR3nt: TGTGCCAGCCGTAGCGGGGTCTACGGGGAGCTGTTTTTT
d_gene: TRBD1; v_gene: TRBV4-2; abundance: -; j_gene: TRBJ2-6; CDR3aa: CASSQEGTGISGANVLTF; CDR3nt: TGTGCCAGCAGCCAAGAAGGGACAGGCATATCTGGGGCCAACGTCCTGACTTTC
d_gene: TRBD2; v_gene: TRBV2; abundance: -; j_gene: TRBJ2-3; CDR3aa: CASRGLAGADTQYF; CDR3nt: TGTGCCAGCAGGGGACTAGCGGGAGCCGATACGCAGTATTTT
d_gene: -; v_gene: TRBV7-9; abundance: -; j_gene: TRBJ2-7; CDR3aa: CASSPPVYEQYF; CDR3nt: TGTGCCAGCAGCCCCCCGGTCTACGAGCAGTACTTC
d_gene: TRBD1; v_gene: TRBV19; abundance: once; j_gene: TRBJ2-7; CDR3aa: CASSIAGTGITYEQYF; CDR3nt: TGTGCCAGTAGTATAGCCGGGACAGGGATCACCTACGAGCAGTACTTC
d_gene: -; v_gene: TRBV4-1; abundance: -; j_gene: TRBJ1-1; CDR3aa: CASSQDLRGNTEAFF; CDR3nt: TGCGCCAGCAGCCAAGATCTTAGGGGGAACACTGAAGCTTTCTTT
d_gene: -; v_gene: TRBV5-1; abundance: -; j_gene: TRBJ2-1; CDR3aa: CASSLEQSSYNEQFF; CDR3nt: TGCGCCAGCAGCTTGGAACAAAGCTCCTACAATGAGCAGTTCTTC
d_gene: -; v_gene: TRBV29-1; abundance: -; j_gene: TRBJ1-1; CDR3aa: CSVGTWRVPEAFF; CDR3nt: TGCAGCGTTGGGACCTGGAGGGTCCCTGAAGCTTTCTTT
d_gene: TRBD1; v_gene: TRBV5-1; abundance: -; j_gene: TRBJ1-2; CDR3aa: CASRQGTGVYDGYTF; CDR3nt: TGCGCCAGCAGGCAAGGGACAGGGGTATACGATGGCTACACCTTC
d_gene: TRBD1; v_gene: TRBV5-4; abundance: -; j_gene: TRBJ1-2; CDR3aa: CASSLAGTGQGLSGYTF; CDR3nt: TGTGCCAGCAGCTTGGCCGGAACGGGACAGGGCTTGTCTGGCTACACCTTC
d_gene: -; v_gene: TRBV7-2; abundance: -; j_gene: TRBJ2-5; CDR3aa: CASSLVISKGRETQYF; CDR3nt: TGTGCCAGCAGCTTAGTCATTAGTAAGGGGCGGGAGACCCAGTACTTC
d_gene: TRBD1; v_gene: TRBV19; abundance: -; j_gene: TRBJ2-4; CDR3aa: CASSTQTGGAHIQYF; CDR3nt: TGTGCCAGTAGTACCCAGACAGGGGGCGCACACATTCAGTACTTC
d_gene: TRBD1; v_gene: TRBV19; abundance: -; j_gene: TRBJ1-5; CDR3aa: CASNPTGSNQPQHF; CDR3nt: TGTGCCAGTAACCCGACAGGGAGCAATCAGCCCCAGCATTTT